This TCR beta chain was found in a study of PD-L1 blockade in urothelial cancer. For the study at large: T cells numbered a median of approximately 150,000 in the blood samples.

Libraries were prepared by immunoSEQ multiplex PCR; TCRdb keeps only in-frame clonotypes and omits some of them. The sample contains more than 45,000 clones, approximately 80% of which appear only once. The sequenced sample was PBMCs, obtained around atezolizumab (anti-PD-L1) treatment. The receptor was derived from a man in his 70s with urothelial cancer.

As DNA, the CDR3 is TGTGCCAGCTCAACTTGGTCGATGGAGGAGACCCAGTACTTC. This translates into CASSTWSMEETQYF. This chain uses TRBV18 with TRBJ2-5; D is unclear. CDR3 length: 14 amino acids. In germline, CDR1 is KGHSH, CDR2 LQKENI. Trimming removed 5 bases at V and 5 bases at J, with 15 bases between.